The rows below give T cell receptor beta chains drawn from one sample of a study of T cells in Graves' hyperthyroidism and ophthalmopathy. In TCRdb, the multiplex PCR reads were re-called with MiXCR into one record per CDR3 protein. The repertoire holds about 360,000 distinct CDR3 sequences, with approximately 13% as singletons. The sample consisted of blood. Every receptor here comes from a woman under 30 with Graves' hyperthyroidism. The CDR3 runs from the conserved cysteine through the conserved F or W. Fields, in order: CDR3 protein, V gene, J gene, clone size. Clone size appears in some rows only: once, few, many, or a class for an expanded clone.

CDR3 protein: CASSKGSGTTEAFF
V gene: TRBV2
J gene: TRBJ1-1
clone size: many

CDR3 protein: CASSSEGATEEQYF
V gene: TRBV6-5
J gene: TRBJ2-7
clone size: .

CDR3 protein: CASRRTGGSYEQYF
V gene: TRBV27
J gene: TRBJ2-7
clone size: many

CDR3 protein: CASSYEHQGYYEQYF
V gene: TRBV6-2/TRBV6-3
J gene: TRBJ2-7
clone size: many

CDR3 protein: CSVQDRGSGYTF
V gene: TRBV29-1
J gene: TRBJ1-2
clone size: many

CDR3 protein: CASTLSRPGEAFF
V gene: TRBV28
J gene: TRBJ1-1
clone size: many

CDR3 protein: CASSDRAYSAYEQYF
V gene: TRBV12-3/TRBV12-4
J gene: TRBJ2-7
clone size: many

CDR3 protein: CASSLWDRANTEAFF
V gene: TRBV28
J gene: TRBJ1-1
clone size: many

CDR3 protein: CASSYIRKDLREGEQFF
V gene: TRBV6-2/TRBV6-3
J gene: TRBJ2-1
clone size: many

CDR3 protein: CANTLNRDSSKDGYTF
V gene: TRBV18
J gene: TRBJ1-2
clone size: many

CDR3 protein: CASSSWGQPQHF
V gene: TRBV27
J gene: TRBJ1-5
clone size: many

CDR3 protein: CATSYSSSTDTQYF
V gene: TRBV24-1
J gene: TRBJ2-3
clone size: .

CDR3 protein: CASAIDRLNYGYTF
V gene: TRBV18
J gene: TRBJ1-2
clone size: many

CDR3 protein: CASSIEVGFHEQFF
V gene: TRBV19
J gene: TRBJ2-1
clone size: .

CDR3 protein: CASSPSSGANVLTF
V gene: TRBV7-9
J gene: TRBJ2-6
clone size: many

CDR3 protein: CATRQGASGYTF
V gene: TRBV24-1
J gene: TRBJ1-2
clone size: .

CDR3 protein: CASSQDRGLGEQYF
V gene: TRBV4-1
J gene: TRBJ2-7
clone size: few

CDR3 protein: CSATTTDANSPLHF
V gene: TRBV20-1
J gene: TRBJ1-6
clone size: few

CDR3 protein: CSARAGGGGDNEQFF
V gene: TRBV20-1
J gene: TRBJ2-1
clone size: few

CDR3 protein: CSARLAGGTYEQYF
V gene: TRBV20-1
J gene: TRBJ2-7
clone size: many

CDR3 protein: CATSRDRRPETQYF
V gene: TRBV15
J gene: TRBJ2-5
clone size: many

CDR3 protein: CASSPLQNPSGSYTQYF
V gene: TRBV3-1
J gene: TRBJ2-3
clone size: many

CDR3 protein: CAISGRPNQPQHF
V gene: TRBV10-3
J gene: TRBJ1-5
clone size: few

CDR3 protein: CASSLASTFLNTEAFF
V gene: TRBV5-1
J gene: TRBJ1-1
clone size: many

CDR3 protein: CASSYRLGRDSPLHF
V gene: TRBV6-6
J gene: TRBJ1-6
clone size: many

CDR3 protein: CASSQGWGTVGTEAFF
V gene: TRBV4-1
J gene: TRBJ1-1
clone size: many

CDR3 protein: CASSIADYPHEQFF
V gene: TRBV19
J gene: TRBJ2-1
clone size: .

CDR3 protein: CATSDFAAGGDEQFF
V gene: TRBV24-1
J gene: TRBJ2-1
clone size: many

CDR3 protein: CASSLSVGRSYGYTF
V gene: TRBV28
J gene: TRBJ1-2
clone size: many

CDR3 protein: CASSFQAGAGETQYF
V gene: TRBV7-2
J gene: TRBJ2-5
clone size: many

CDR3 protein: CASSIEAGQGPYEQYF
V gene: TRBV19
J gene: TRBJ2-7
clone size: many

CDR3 protein: CASSPTTTSSPLHF
V gene: TRBV18
J gene: TRBJ1-6
clone size: .

CDR3 protein: CASFPPLGQFNEKLFF
V gene: TRBV6-1
J gene: TRBJ1-4
clone size: few

CDR3 protein: CASSRILAGGYNEQFF
V gene: TRBV3-1
J gene: TRBJ2-1
clone size: many

CDR3 protein: CASSVDEGYEQYF
V gene: TRBV9
J gene: TRBJ2-7
clone size: many

CDR3 protein: CASEGRTGWTGELFF
V gene: TRBV6-1
J gene: TRBJ2-2
clone size: .

CDR3 protein: CASSQSWLSYEQYF
V gene: TRBV3-1
J gene: TRBJ2-7
clone size: many

CDR3 protein: CASSDRTGTGDTGELFF
V gene: TRBV9
J gene: TRBJ2-2
clone size: many

CDR3 protein: CASSVVGDTGELFF
V gene: TRBV9
J gene: TRBJ2-2
clone size: few

CDR3 protein: CASSRLAENNEQFF
V gene: TRBV3-1
J gene: TRBJ2-1
clone size: many

CDR3 protein: CASRKVGGIEQFF
V gene: TRBV2
J gene: TRBJ2-1
clone size: many

CDR3 protein: CSAREFRGDGNTIYF
V gene: TRBV20-1
J gene: TRBJ1-3
clone size: many

CDR3 protein: CASSLWGLTGGGGWDNEQFF
V gene: TRBV27
J gene: TRBJ2-1
clone size: many

CDR3 protein: CASSQTGAKSNYGYTF
V gene: TRBV5-1
J gene: TRBJ1-2
clone size: many

CDR3 protein: CASSSPVGQGYSGNTIYF
V gene: TRBV6-1
J gene: TRBJ1-3
clone size: many

CDR3 protein: CATSRDFDEQYF
V gene: TRBV15
J gene: TRBJ2-7
clone size: .

CDR3 protein: CASSPRPGQGSETQYF
V gene: TRBV7-2
J gene: TRBJ2-5
clone size: many